This passage covers 19 T cell receptor beta chains from one sample sequenced in a study of control samples from healthy donors and cancer patients. Clones were sequenced by immunoSEQ multiplex PCR, and TCRdb holds only the in-frame ones, with some missing. The sample carries 140,000 to 150,000 clones, 93% recorded once. The sequencing sample was made of blood. These receptors were collected from a man aged 18 to 35 in good health.

The chain recombines TRBV5-1 with TRBJ2-7; D unresolved. Trimming pared 0 bases from V and 0 bases from J, leaving 10 bases between. CDR3 length: 15 residues. Germline V gene data show CDR1 as SGHRS and CDR2 as YFSETQ. CDR3 sequence (DNA): TGCGCCAGCAGCTTGGGGACCGCAAGCTCCTACGAGCAGTACTTC. Amino acid sequence: CASSLGTASSYEQYF.

The V call is TRBV27, the J call TRBJ2-1; D unclear. The germline gives CDR1 MNHEY, CDR2 SMNVEV (reference sequence). The CDR3 extends over 15 amino acids. Trimming took off 0 bases at V and 2 bases at J, with 8 bases between the two ends. The CDR3 nucleotides are TGTGCCAGCAGTTTATCAGGGATTCCCTACAATGAGCAGTTCTTC. Its protein is CASSLSGIPYNEQFF.

J is TRBJ2-6 and V is TRBV30; no clear D gene. The CDR3 totals 13 residues. Trimming cost V 2 bases and J 2 bases, with 4 bases left between them. Germline-derived CDR1 and CDR2 are GTSNPN and SVGIG (reference sequence). The CDR3 DNA sequence: TGTGCCTGGAGTCTAGCTGGGGCCAACGTCCTGACTTTC. This gives the protein CAWSLAGANVLTF.

The chain couples TRBV2 to TRBJ1-5, with TRBD1 matching 7 bases. The CDR3 extends over 12 amino acids. Germline V gene data show CDR1 as SNHLY and CDR2 as FYNNEI. Trimming at V came to 3 bases and at J to 7 bases, leaving 0 bases not matched to a gene. The CDR3 nucleotides read TGTGCCAGCAGTGACAGGGGGCAGCCCCAGCATTTT. Its translation is CASSDRGQPQHF.

Concerning this clone: Germline and junction disagree at one end, which may indicate a read error. The J gene is TRBJ1-3, the V gene TRBV7-7; D is perhaps TRBD1 (6 bases). CDR1 SSHAT and CDR2 FNYEAQ come from the germline V gene (reference sequence). The CDR3 totals 15 residues. The CDR3 nucleotides read TGTGCTAGCAGCTTAGGGACAAACCCTGGAAACACCATATATTTT. Amino acid sequence: CASSLGTNPGNTIYF.

V and J are TRBV27 and TRBJ2-7; D not certain. This CDR3 contains 13 residues. Trimming took 10 bases from V and 0 from J, leaving 13 bases between them. CDR1 and CDR2 (germline): MNHEY, SMNVEV (reference sequence). The CDR3 DNA reads as TGTGCCACCGCACCCCGGGCCTCCTACGAGCAGTACTTC. Protein: CATAPRASYEQYF.

This chain's CDR3 is CASRIVNTGELFF. DNA for the CDR3: TGTGCCAGCAGAATCGTGAACACCGGGGAGCTGTTTTTT. The chain is built from TRBV6-6 and TRBJ2-2; D not resolved. The V and J ends lost 6 bases and 1 base respectively, with 6 bases between them. The CDR3 length is 13 residues. Per germline, CDR1 MNHNY and CDR2 SVGAGI (reference sequence).

Comment on this clone: Other DNA variants within this sample encode the same CDR3. The chain recombines TRBV6-5 with TRBJ1-3; D not resolved. Germline V CDR1 and CDR2: MNHEY, SVGAGI. V lost 3 bases and J 0 bases, leaving 6 bases between the germline ends. This CDR3 spans 14 amino acids. CDR3 in DNA: TGTGCCAGCAGTTATGGGGACTCTGGAAACACCATATATTTT. Its protein product is CASSYGDSGNTIYF.

This chain links TRBV30 with TRBJ1-6, with TRBD1 matching 7 bases. The CDR3 spans 14 residues. The trim removed 5 bases at V and 7 bases at J, leaving 8 bases unmatched. Germline CDR1 reads GTSNPN; CDR2 reads SVGIG (reference sequence). In DNA form, the CDR3 reads TGTGCCTGGTCCATGGGAGGGGGCAATTCACCCCTCCACTTT. Protein: CAWSMGGGNSPLHF. The full variable domain, rest sourced from reference TRBV30 and TRBJ1-6, is SQTIHQWPATLVQPVGSPLSLECTVEGTSNPNLYWYRQAAGRGLQLLFYSVGIGQISSEVPQNLSASRPQDRQFILSSKKLLLSDSGFYLCAWSMGGGNSPLHFGNGTRLTVT.

The gene calls are TRBV19 and TRBJ1-4; 7 bases are a match to TRBD1. Trimming took 4 bases from V and 4 from J; bases not matched to a gene: 6. Germline-derived CDR1 and CDR2 are LNHDA and SQIVND (reference sequence). There are 15 residues in the CDR3. The CDR3 protein is CASSNWGQRNEKLFF. The DNA for the CDR3 is TGTGCCAGTAGTAATTGGGGACAGCGTAATGAAAAACTGTTTTTT.

A few counts support this clone. The chain joins TRBV2 to TRBJ1-1; D remains unclear. The germline V gene encodes CDR1 SNHLY and CDR2 FYNNEI. The CDR3 has 15 residues. Trimming stripped 5 bases from V and 8 bases from J, with 21 bases between. This CDR3 reads CASSYHDAATGEAFF. CDR3 coding DNA: TGTGCCAGCAGTTATCACGATGCCGCGACTGGGGAAGCTTTCTTT.

This chain links TRBV5-1 with TRBJ1-2; TRBD1 might be the D (5 bases). Germline lookup yields CDR1 SGHRS and CDR2 YFSETQ. There are 13 residues in the CDR3. V was cut by 1 base and J by 8 bases, with 12 bases left in between. The CDR3 loop is CASSLWVRDGYTF. The DNA of the CDR3 is TGCGCCAGCAGCTTGTGGGTCCGGGACGGCTACACCTTC.

This clone was seen a single time. The chain links TRBV5-4 to TRBJ1-2, with D perhaps matching TRBD1 (6 bases). The germline V gene has CDR1 SGHNT and CDR2 YYREEE (reference sequence). With 4 bases removed from V and 8 bases from J, the gap between germline ends came to 18 bases. The CDR3 has 14 residues. CDR3 sequence reads: CASSVVGGGGGYTF. The CDR3 DNA is TGTGCCAGCAGCGTGGTCGGCGGGGGGGGCGGCTACACCTTC.

The J gene is TRBJ2-1, the V gene TRBV15, with D possibly being TRBD1 or TRBD2 (5 bases each). Germline-derived CDR1 and CDR2 are LNHNV and YYDKDF (reference sequence). CDR3 length: 14 residues. V shed 3 bases and J shed 11 bases, with 17 bases lying between them. The CDR3 DNA is TGTGCCACCAGCAGGGGGGACCTCAGGTTACAGCAGTTCTTC. Its translation is CATSRGDLRLQQFF.

This chain uses TRBV2 with TRBJ2-3; TRBD2 matches 7 bases. With 7 bases clipped from V and 5 bases from J, the junction kept 6 bases outside the gene matches. The length of the CDR3 is 13 residues. Germline V gene lookup returns CDR1 SNHLY and CDR2 FYNNEI. The CDR3: CASTPGLGDTQYF. DNA of the CDR3: TGTGCCAGCACCCCCGGACTAGGAGATACGCAGTATTTT. The full variable domain, in which reference TRBV2 and TRBJ2-3 provide the parts outside the CDR3, is EPEVTQTPSHQVTQMGQEVILRCVPISNHLYFYWYRQILGQKVEFLVSFYNNEISEKSEIFDDQFSVERPDGSNFTLKIRSTKLEDSAMYFCASTPGLGDTQYFGPGTRLTVL.

The chain uses TRBV4-3 and TRBJ1-5; the match to TRBD1 covers 10 bases. The CDR3 is 15 amino acids. The germline V gene has CDR1 LGHNA and CDR2 YSLEER. V gave up 1 base and J gave up 4 bases; unmatched junction bases: 1. This CDR3 reads CASSQGTGGNQPQHF. Written as DNA, the CDR3 is TGCGCCAGCAGCCAAGGGACAGGGGGTAATCAGCCCCAGCATTTT.

V and J are TRBV7-9 and TRBJ2-1; 8 nucleotides align to TRBD1. Germline V lookup: CDR1 SEHNR, CDR2 FQNEAQ (reference sequence). This CDR3 has 13 residues. V lost 5 bases and J lost 10; bases outside the gene matches: 7. CDR3 sequence (DNA): TGTGCCAGCAGCGGACAGGGTCCGAGCGAGCAGTTCTTC. As protein: CASSGQGPSEQFF.

This chain uses TRBV5-1 with TRBJ2-1; D unclear. This CDR3 spans 15 amino acids. The V gene lost 2 bases and the J gene lost 7 bases, with 16 bases spanning the gap. CDR1 is SGHRS, CDR2 YFSETQ, per germline. The CDR3 sequence: CASSFPPVATNEQFF. The CDR3 DNA sequence: TGCGCCAGCAGCTTTCCCCCGGTAGCAACGAATGAGCAGTTCTTC.

The rearrangement joins TRBV30 to TRBJ2-7, with 10 nucleotides matching TRBD1. This CDR3 spans 13 amino acids. Germline V CDR1 and CDR2: GTSNPN, SVGIG (reference sequence). J gave up 4 bases and V 7 bases, and 7 bases lay outside the gene matches. The CDR3 sequence: CAYRQGALYEQYF. DNA of the CDR3: TGTGCCTACCGACAGGGGGCCCTTTACGAGCAGTACTTC.